Below, 5 T cell receptor beta chains from the same sample are listed, as sequenced in a study of blood T cells in healthy people across ages. Alongside a J-beta primer mix, a sample-barcoded 5' primer served in a second PCR lasting about 6 to 11 cycles. TCRdb re-derived calls from the 5' RACE reads in MiXCR, one entry per CDR3 protein. The table records approximately 1.5 million distinct CDR3 sequences, 35% to 45% of them present only once. The sample consisted of blood. Receptor source: a woman aged 18-29 years in good health.

The chain couples TRBV20-1 to TRBJ2-5; 8 bases are a match to TRBD1. Germline V gene data show CDR1 as DFQATT and CDR2 as SNEGSKA (reference sequence). The CDR3 has 14 amino acids. Unmatched junction bases numbered 8, after V lost 2 bases and J lost 6 bases. The CDR3 spells CSARPLDRGKTQYF. CDR3 nucleotides: TGCAGTGCTAGACCCCTTGACAGGGGAAAGACCCAGTACTTC.

This rearrangement joins TRBV7-8 to TRBJ1-1, with no clear D. The CDR3 consists of 15 residues. CDR1 and CDR2 from the germline V gene are SGHVS and FQNEAQ. The germline V and J ends were trimmed by 4 bases and 7 bases, with 19 bases remaining between them. CDR3 in amino acids: CASSSLLSDRGEAFF. As DNA, the CDR3 is TGTGCCAGCAGCTCCCTTTTAAGCGACCGGGGTGAAGCTTTCTTT.

This clonotype was found a few times. The chain recombines TRBV12-3 or TRBV12-4 with TRBJ2-3, with 7 bases matching TRBD1. The CDR3 covers 16 residues. Trimming removed 6 bases from V and 2 bases from J; junction bases left unmatched: 11. CDR3 sequence: CASSALPGQITDTQYF. CDR3 DNA sequence: TGTGCCAGCAGCGCCCTTCCGGGACAGATCACAGATACGCAGTATTTT.

This sequence joins TRBV20-1 and TRBJ2-7; 8 bases are shared with TRBD2. The J segment lost 7 bases and the V segment lost 6 bases, leaving 20 bases of the junction unmatched. The CDR3 consists of 16 residues. Germline V gives CDR1 DFQATT, CDR2 SNEGSKA (reference sequence). The CDR3 reads CSAHYRREDPYNEQYF. CDR3 sequence (DNA): TGCAGTGCACACTATCGGCGGGAGGATCCCTACAATGAGCAGTACTTC.

J is TRBJ2-4 and V is TRBV6-2 or TRBV6-3, with 13 positions matching TRBD2. Germline V gives CDR1 MNHEY, CDR2 SVGEGT. The CDR3 is 16 amino acids. Germline trimming cut 2 bases from V and 13 bases from J; bases unmatched to any gene: 11. The DNA of the CDR3 is TGTGCCAGCAGTTACAAATCGGGACTAGCGGGGATTGAGCAGTACTTC. Translated: CASSYKSGLAGIEQYF.